This T cell receptor beta chain was documented in a study of T cells in Graves' hyperthyroidism and ophthalmopathy. Amplification of TCR beta CDR3 regions was performed using RNA transcripts as template. When the TCR CDR3 underwent first-round RT-PCR, the HTBI primer set was used. TCRdb reprocessed the multiplex PCR reads via MiXCR and lists one record per CDR3 protein. The sample records hundreds of thousands of distinct CDR3 sequences, roughly 13% being singletons. Germline CDR1 is MDHEN and CDR2 is SYDVKM. Trimming left V 3 bases short and J 3 bases short, with 12 bases between. The CDR3 covers 15 residues. This clonotype was observed at least ten times.

Sequencing was performed on blood. This clonotype originated in a woman under 40 with Graves' hyperthyroidism that later progressed to Graves' ophthalmopathy. The J gene is TRBJ1-5, the V gene TRBV28; D is possibly TRBD1 (6 bases). The CDR3 nucleotides read TGTGCCAGCAGTTTGTACAGGGATTCCAATCAGCCCCAGCATTTT. As protein: CASSLYRDSNQPQHF. Variable domain in full (rest from reference TRBV28 and TRBJ1-5): DVKVTQSSRYLVKRTGEKVFLECVQDMDHENMFWYRQDPGLGLRLIYFSYDVKMKEKGDIPEGYSVSREKKERFSLILESASTNQTSMYLCASSLYRDSNQPQHFGDGTRLSIL.